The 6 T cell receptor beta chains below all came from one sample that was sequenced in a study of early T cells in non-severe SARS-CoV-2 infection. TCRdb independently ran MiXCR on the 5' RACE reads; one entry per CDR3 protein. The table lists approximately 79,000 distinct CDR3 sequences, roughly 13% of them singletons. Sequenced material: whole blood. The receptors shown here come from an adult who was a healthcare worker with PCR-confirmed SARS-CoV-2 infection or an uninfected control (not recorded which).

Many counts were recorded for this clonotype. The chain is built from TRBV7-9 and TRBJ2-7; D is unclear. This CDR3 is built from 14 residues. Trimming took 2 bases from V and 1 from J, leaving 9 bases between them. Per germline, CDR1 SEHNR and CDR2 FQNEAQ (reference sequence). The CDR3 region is CASSLPDKSYEQYF. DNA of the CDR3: TGTGCCAGCAGCTTACCCGACAAATCCTACGAGCAGTACTTC.

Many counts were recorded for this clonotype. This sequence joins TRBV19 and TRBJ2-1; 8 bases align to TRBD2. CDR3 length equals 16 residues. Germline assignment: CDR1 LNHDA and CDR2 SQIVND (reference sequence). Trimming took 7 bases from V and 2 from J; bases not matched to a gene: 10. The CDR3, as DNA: TGTGCCAGTACCCCAATGGGACTAGACGCCTACAATGAGCAGTTCTTC. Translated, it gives CASTPMGLDAYNEQFF.

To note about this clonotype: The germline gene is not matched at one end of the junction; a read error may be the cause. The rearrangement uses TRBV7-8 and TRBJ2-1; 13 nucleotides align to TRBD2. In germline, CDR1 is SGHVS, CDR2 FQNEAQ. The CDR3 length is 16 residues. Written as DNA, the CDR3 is TGTGCCAGCAGCTTAGATACTAGCGGGAGGGTCAATGCGCAGTTCTTC. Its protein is CASSLDTSGRVNAQFF.

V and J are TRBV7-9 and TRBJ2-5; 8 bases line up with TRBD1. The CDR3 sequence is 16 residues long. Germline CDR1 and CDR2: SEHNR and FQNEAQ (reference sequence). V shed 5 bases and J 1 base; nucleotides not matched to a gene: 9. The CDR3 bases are TGTGCCAGCAGCGGCGTCCAGGGGGCTTTCCAAGAGACCCAGTACTTC. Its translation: CASSGVQGAFQETQYF.

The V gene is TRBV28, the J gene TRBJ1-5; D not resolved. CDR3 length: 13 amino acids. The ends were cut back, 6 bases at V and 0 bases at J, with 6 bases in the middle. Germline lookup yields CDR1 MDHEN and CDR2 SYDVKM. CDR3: CASRLDSNQPQHF. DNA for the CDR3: TGTGCCAGCAGGCTCGATAGCAATCAGCCCCAGCATTTT.

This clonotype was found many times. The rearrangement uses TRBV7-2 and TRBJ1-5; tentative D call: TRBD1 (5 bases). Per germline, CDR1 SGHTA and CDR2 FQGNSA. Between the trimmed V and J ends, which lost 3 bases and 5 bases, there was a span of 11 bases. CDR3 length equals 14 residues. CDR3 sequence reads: CASSFGRVDQPQHF. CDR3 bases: TGTGCCAGCAGCTTTGGCAGGGTCGATCAGCCCCAGCATTTT.